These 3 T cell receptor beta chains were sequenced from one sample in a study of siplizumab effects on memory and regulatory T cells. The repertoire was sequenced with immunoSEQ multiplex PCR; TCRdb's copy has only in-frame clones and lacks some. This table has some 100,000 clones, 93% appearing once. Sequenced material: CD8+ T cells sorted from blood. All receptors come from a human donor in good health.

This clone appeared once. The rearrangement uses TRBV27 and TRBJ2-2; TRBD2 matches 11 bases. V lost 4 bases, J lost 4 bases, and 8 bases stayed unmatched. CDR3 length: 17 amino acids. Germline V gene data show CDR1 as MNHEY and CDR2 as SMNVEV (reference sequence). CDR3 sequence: CASSSSMLAGGTGELFF. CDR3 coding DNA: TGTGCCAGCAGTTCCTCCATGCTAGCGGGGGGCACCGGGGAGCTGTTTTTT.

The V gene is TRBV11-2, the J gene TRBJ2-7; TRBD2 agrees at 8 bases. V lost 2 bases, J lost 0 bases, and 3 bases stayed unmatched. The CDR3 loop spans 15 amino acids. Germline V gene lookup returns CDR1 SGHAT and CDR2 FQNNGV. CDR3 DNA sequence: TGTGCCAGCAGCTTAACTAGCGGACCCTCCTACGAGCAGTACTTC. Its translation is CASSLTSGPSYEQYF. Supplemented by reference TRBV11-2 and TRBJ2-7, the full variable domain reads EAGVAQSPRYKIIEKRQSVAFWCNPISGHATLYWYQQILGQGPKLLIQFQNNGVVDDSQLPKDRFSAERLKGVDSTLKIQPAKLEDSAVYLCASSLTSGPSYEQYFGPGTRLTVT.

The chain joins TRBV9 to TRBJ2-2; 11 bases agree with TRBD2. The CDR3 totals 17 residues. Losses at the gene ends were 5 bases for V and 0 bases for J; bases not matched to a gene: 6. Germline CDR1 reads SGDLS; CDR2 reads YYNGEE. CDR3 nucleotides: TGTGCCAGCAGTCCCGATAGCGGGAGGGCGAACACCGGGGAGCTGTTTTTT. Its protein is CASSPDSGRANTGELFF.